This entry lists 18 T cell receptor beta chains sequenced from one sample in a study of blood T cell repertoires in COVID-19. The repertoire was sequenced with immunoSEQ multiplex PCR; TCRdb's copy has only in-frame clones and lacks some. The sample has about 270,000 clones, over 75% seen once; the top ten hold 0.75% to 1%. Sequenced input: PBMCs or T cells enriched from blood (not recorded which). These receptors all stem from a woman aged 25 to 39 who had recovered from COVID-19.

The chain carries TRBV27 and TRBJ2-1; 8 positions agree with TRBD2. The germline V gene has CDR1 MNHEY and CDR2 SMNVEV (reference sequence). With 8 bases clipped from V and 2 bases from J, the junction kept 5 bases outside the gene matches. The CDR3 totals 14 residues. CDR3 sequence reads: CASSGGGTYNEQFF. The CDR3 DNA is TGTGCCAGCTCCGGCGGGGGGACCTACAATGAGCAGTTCTTC.

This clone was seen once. The CDR3 sequence: CASSPELNEKLFF. CDR3 nucleotide sequence: TGTGCCAGCTCACCAGAGCTAAATGAAAAACTGTTTTTT. The chain is built from TRBV18 and TRBJ1-4; D ambiguous. V was shortened by 2 bases and J by 5 bases, with 6 bases between the two germline ends. The CDR3 consists of 13 residues. Germline-derived CDR1 and CDR2 are KGHSH and LQKENI.

The CDR3 DNA sequence: TGTGCCAGCAGTCCTAGGACAGGGGGCTCCTACGAGCAGTACTTC. Amino acids: CASSPRTGGSYEQYF. The J gene is TRBJ2-7, the V gene TRBV6-5; 10 bases map to TRBD1. Trimming cost V 5 bases and J 0 bases; bases outside gene matches: 4. The germline gives CDR1 MNHEY, CDR2 SVGAGI. This CDR3 has 15 residues.

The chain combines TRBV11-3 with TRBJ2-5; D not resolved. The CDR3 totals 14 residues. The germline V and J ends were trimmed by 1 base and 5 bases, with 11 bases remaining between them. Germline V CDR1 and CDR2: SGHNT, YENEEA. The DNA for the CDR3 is TGTGCCAGCAGCTTAGGCGGCGGTATTGAGACCCAGTACTTC. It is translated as CASSLGGGIETQYF.

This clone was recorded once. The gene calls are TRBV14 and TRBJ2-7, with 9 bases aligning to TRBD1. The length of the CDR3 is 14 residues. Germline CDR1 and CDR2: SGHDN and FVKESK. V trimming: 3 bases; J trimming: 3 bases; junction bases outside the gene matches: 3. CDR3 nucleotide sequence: TGTGCCAGCAGCCACGGGACAGGGTTCTACGAGCAGTACTTC. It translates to CASSHGTGFYEQYF.

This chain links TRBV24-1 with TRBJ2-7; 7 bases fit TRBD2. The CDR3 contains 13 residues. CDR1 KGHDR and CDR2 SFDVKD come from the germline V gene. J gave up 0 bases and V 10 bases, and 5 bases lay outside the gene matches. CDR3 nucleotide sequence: TGTGCCACTGGGGGGGTTAGCTCCTACGAGCAGTACTTC. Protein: CATGGVSSYEQYF.

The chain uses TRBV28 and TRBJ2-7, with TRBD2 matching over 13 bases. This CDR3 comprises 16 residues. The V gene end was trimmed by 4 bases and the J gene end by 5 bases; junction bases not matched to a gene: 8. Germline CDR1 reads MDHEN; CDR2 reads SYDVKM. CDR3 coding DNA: TGTGCCAGCAGTTCCCCGGGACTAGCGGGATATCACGAGCAGTACTTC. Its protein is CASSSPGLAGYHEQYF.

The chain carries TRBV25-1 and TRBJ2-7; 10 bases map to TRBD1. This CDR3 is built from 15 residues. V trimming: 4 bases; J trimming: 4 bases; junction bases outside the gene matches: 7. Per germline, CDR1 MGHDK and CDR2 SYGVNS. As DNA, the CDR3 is TGTGCCAGCAGTGGACGGGACAGGGGCGGTTACGAGCAGTACTTC. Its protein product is CASSGRDRGGYEQYF.

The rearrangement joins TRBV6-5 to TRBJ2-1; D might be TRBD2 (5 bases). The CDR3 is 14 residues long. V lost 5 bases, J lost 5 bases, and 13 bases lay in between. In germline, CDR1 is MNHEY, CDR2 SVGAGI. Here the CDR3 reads CASSRRLDNNEQFF. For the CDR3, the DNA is TGTGCCAGCAGTAGGAGGCTAGACAACAATGAGCAGTTCTTC.

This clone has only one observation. The CDR3 DNA follows: TGTGCCAGTGGGGAGCGGAAACCCTCCTACGAGCAGTACTTC. This encodes CASGERKPSYEQYF. V is TRBV7-9 and J is TRBJ2-7; the D gene is possibly TRBD2 (5 bases). V dropped 9 bases and J dropped 0 bases, with 15 bases sitting between them. The CDR3 runs 14 residues. Germline lookup yields CDR1 SEHNR and CDR2 FQNEAQ (reference sequence).

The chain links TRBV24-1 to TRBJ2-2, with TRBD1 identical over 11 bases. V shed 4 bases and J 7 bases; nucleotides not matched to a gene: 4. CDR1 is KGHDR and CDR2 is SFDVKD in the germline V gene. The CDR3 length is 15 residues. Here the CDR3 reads CATSDRDRGVGELFF. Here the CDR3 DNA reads TGTGCCACCAGTGACCGGGACAGGGGGGTCGGGGAGCTGTTTTTT.

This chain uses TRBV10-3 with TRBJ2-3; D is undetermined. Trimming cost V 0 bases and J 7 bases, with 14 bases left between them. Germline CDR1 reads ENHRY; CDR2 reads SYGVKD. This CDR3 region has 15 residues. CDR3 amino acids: CAISESSVESYTQYF. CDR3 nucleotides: TGTGCCATCAGTGAGTCGAGCGTGGAGAGCTATACGCAGTATTTT.

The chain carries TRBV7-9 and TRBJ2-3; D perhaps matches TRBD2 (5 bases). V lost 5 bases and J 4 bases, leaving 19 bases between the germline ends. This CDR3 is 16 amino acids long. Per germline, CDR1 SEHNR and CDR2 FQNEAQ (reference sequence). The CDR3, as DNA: TGTGCCAGCAGCCCTCTAGCCCCCGTTTCGTCAGATACGCAGTATTTT. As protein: CASSPLAPVSSDTQYF.

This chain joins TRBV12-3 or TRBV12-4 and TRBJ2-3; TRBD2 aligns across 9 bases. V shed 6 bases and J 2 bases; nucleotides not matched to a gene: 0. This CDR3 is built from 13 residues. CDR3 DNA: TGTGCCAGCAGGGGACTAGCCACAGATACGCAGTATTTT. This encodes CASRGLATDTQYF.

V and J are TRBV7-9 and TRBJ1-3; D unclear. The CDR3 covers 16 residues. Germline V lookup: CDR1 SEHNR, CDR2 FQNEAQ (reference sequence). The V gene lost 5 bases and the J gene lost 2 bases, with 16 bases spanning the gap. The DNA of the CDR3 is TGTGCCAGCAGCCCCCGTCGGAGGGCAGCTGGAAACACCATATATTTT. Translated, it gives CASSPRRRAAGNTIYF.

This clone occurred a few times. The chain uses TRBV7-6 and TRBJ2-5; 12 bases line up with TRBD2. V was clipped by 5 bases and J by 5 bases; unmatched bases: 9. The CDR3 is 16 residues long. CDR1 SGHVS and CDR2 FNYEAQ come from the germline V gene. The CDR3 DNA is TGTGCCAGCAGCGAACTAGCGGGGGGAATCTGGGAGACCCAGTACTTC. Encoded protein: CASSELAGGIWETQYF.

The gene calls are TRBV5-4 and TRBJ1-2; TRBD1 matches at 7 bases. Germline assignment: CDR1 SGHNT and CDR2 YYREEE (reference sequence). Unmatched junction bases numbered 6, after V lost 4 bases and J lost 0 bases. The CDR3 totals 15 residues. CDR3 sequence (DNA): TGTGCCAGCAGCCCCCATGGGACAGCTAACTATGGCTACACCTTC. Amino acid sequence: CASSPHGTANYGYTF.

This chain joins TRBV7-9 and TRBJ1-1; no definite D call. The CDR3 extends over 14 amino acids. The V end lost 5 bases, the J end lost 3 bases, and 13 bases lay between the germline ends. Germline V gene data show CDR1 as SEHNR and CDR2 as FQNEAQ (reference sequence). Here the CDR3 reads CASSVISGYTEAFF. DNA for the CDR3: TGTGCCAGCAGCGTCATCTCGGGTTACACTGAAGCTTTCTTT.